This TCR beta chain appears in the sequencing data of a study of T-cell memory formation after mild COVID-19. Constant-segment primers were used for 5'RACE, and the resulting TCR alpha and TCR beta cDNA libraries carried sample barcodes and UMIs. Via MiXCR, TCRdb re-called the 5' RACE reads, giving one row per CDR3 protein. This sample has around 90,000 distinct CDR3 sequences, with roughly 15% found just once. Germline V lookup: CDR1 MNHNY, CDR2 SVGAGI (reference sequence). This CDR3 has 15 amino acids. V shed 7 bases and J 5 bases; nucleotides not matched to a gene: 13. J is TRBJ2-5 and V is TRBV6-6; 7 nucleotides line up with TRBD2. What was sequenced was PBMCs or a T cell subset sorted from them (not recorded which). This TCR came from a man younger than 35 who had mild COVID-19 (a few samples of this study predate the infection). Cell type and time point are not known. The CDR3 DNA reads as TGTGCCAGCACCCTGAGCGGGGTCGGGGTGGAGACCCAGTACTTC. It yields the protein CASTLSGVGVETQYF.